This T cell receptor (beta chain) was identified during a study of blood T cell repertoires in COVID-19. Assay: immunoSEQ multiplex PCR; the TCRdb copy retains only in-frame clones and omits some. The data show about 270,000 clones, about 87% seen once. The receptor comes from a human donor in a cohort sampled during active COVID-19. The sample taken for sequencing was peripheral blood.

Here the CDR3 reads CASSLTSGASYNEQFF. CDR3 nucleotides: TGCGCCAGCAGCTTGACTAGCGGGGCTTCCTACAATGAGCAGTTCTTC. The rearrangement links TRBV5-1 to TRBJ2-1, with 10 bases lining up with TRBD2. The germline V gene encodes CDR1 SGHRS and CDR2 YFSETQ. V dropped 1 base and J dropped 1; count of bases not matched to a gene: 2. The CDR3 is 16 amino acids. Based on the CDR3 plus reference TRBV5-1 and TRBJ2-1, the full variable domain is KAGVTQTPRYLIKTRGQQVTLSCSPISGHRSVSWYQQTPGQGLQFLFEYFSETQRNKGNFPGRFSGRQFSNSRSEMNVSTLELGDSALYLCASSLTSGASYNEQFFGPGTRLTVL.